Listed below are T cell receptor beta chains from one sample, sequenced in a study of CD8 T cells in ankylosing spondylitis. TCRdb independently ran MiXCR on the 5' RACE reads; one entry per CDR3 protein. The table has 700,000 or so distinct CDR3 sequences, around 20% seen once. The sequenced sample was blood, either unsorted or a sorted T cell fraction (not recorded which). The source of these receptors is a male donor with ankylosing spondylitis. Both conserved end residues are part of each CDR3. D genes are given only for firm matches. Some rows mark clone size as missing; the rest say once, few, many or name a class of expanded clone.

v_call,d_call,j_call,clone_size,cdr3_nt,cdr3_aa
TRBV5-1,NA,TRBJ2-1,few,TGCGCCAGCAGCTTGGCGGCGGTTAACAATGAGCAGTTCTTC,CASSLAAVNNEQFF
TRBV27,TRBD1,TRBJ1-2,few,TGTGCCAGCAGTTTATCAGTTAGACAGGGGACTAACTATGGCTACACCTTC,CASSLSVRQGTNYGYTF
TRBV27,NA,TRBJ1-6,few,TGTGCCAGCAGTTCTCAGGGAGGGCGATCACCCCTCCACTTT,CASSSQGGRSPLHF
TRBV5-1,TRBD2,TRBJ2-7,few,TGCGCCAGCAGCTTGCCCGGACTAGCGGGAGACTACGAGCAGTACTTC,CASSLPGLAGDYEQYF
TRBV6-4,NA,TRBJ2-1,NA,TGTGCCAGCAGTGACGAGCACGGGGTCTGGGGCGACAATGAGCAGTTCTTC,CASSDEHGVWGDNEQFF
TRBV4-3,NA,TRBJ2-7,once,TGCGCCAGCAGCCAAGATCCAGGGGCCACCTACGAGCAGTACTTC,CASSQDPGATYEQYF
TRBV6-4,NA,TRBJ1-6,few,TGTGCCAGCAGTCCTCTCCGGACAGCCGGGGGTTTTAATTCACCCCTCCACTTT,CASSPLRTAGGFNSPLHF
TRBV3-1,TRBD2,TRBJ2-7,NA,TGTGCCAGCCAGCAACTAGCGGGAGCTTACGAGCAGTACTTC,CASQQLAGAYEQYF
TRBV5-1,NA,TRBJ1-1,few,TGCGCCAGCAGCTTCCTCCCCACAGGGAACACTGAAGCTTTCTTT,CASSFLPTGNTEAFF
TRBV28,TRBD2,TRBJ2-7,few,TGTGCCAGCAGTTTACAGGGAGGGTGGGTATACGAGCAGTACTTC,CASSLQGGWVYEQYF
TRBV7-9,TRBD2,TRBJ2-2,few,TGTGCCAGCAGCACGGGACTAGCTTGGGCCGGGGAGCTGTTTTTT,CASSTGLAWAGELFF
TRBV11-3,NA,TRBJ2-7,few,TGTGCCAGCAGCGCCCGGACAGTTAAGGACTCCTACGAGCAGTACTTC,CASSARTVKDSYEQYF
TRBV12-3/TRBV12-4,TRBD2,TRBJ2-2,many,TGTGCCAGCAGTTTGTCTAGCGGGGGGCCGAACACCGGGGAGCTGTTTTTT,CASSLSSGGPNTGELFF
TRBV24-1,TRBD1,TRBJ2-1,few,TGTGCCACCAGTGATACCGGGACAGGAACCAATGAGCAGTTCTTC,CATSDTGTGTNEQFF
TRBV12-3/TRBV12-4,NA,TRBJ2-2,many,TGTGCCAGCAGTCCGATGGGCGGAAACACCGGGGAGCTGTTTTTT,CASSPMGGNTGELFF
TRBV3-1,TRBD2,TRBJ2-1,NA,TGTGCCAGCAGCCAAGATTTACTAGCGGTAAACAATGAGCAGTTCTTC,CASSQDLLAVNNEQFF
TRBV7-9,NA,TRBJ2-3,NA,TGTGCCAGCAGCCTGAGGAAAGGGGGGAGCGCAGATACGCAGTATTTT,CASSLRKGGSADTQYF
TRBV2,TRBD2,TRBJ2-1,many,TGTGCCAGCAGTGCCGGGGTGACTAGCGGGAGTGGGCAGTTCTTC,CASSAGVTSGSGQFF
TRBV30,NA,TRBJ1-1,few,TGTGCCTGGACCTCAGGGGTGAACACTGAAGCTTTCTTT,CAWTSGVNTEAFF
TRBV7-8,NA,TRBJ1-5,few,TGTGCCAGCAGCTTCCTCGGGGGTCCCGTAGGTCAGCCCCAGCATTTT,CASSFLGGPVGQPQHF
TRBV12-3/TRBV12-4,NA,TRBJ1-3,NA,TGTGCCAGCAGTCAAGACAGGAACTCTGGAAACACCATATATTTT,CASSQDRNSGNTIYF
TRBV29-1,TRBD2,TRBJ2-5,few,TGCAGCACTGGGGGGGGATCGAAGACCCAGTACTTC,CSTGGGSKTQYF
TRBV4-1,NA,TRBJ1-6,few,TGCGCCAGCAGCCAAGGGGGGTTTAATTCACCCCTCCACTTT,CASSQGGFNSPLHF
TRBV6-1,NA,TRBJ1-2,few,TGTGCCAGCAGTCAAGGGGAGGGGAACTATGGCTACACCTTC,CASSQGEGNYGYTF
TRBV20-1,NA,TRBJ1-1,NA,TGCTGTGCTAGAGGGTTTGCTCAGGGGAGATTTAGATCCACTGAAGCTTTCTTT,CCARGFAQGRFRSTEAFF
TRBV5-1,NA,TRBJ1-1,few,TGCGCCAGCAGCCCAACATTCATGAACACTGAAGCTTTCTTT,CASSPTFMNTEAFF